This is a list of T cell receptor beta chains from one sample in a study of cytomegalovirus exposure and HLA in healthy donors. The repertoire was sequenced with immunoSEQ multiplex PCR; TCRdb's copy has only in-frame clones and lacks some. The profile shows about 150,000 clones, roughly 63% of them singletons. Sequenced material: PBMCs. The receptors originated from a woman aged 60-70 years in good health and CMV-seropositive. Both conserved end residues are part of each CDR3. Each record gives: V gene, J gene, clone size, D gene, CDR3 protein, CDR3 DNA. A D gene is named only where the DNA matches it firmly. Some rows mark clone size as missing; the rest say once, few, many or name a class of expanded clone.

TRBV6-5,TRBJ2-1,NA,NA,CASSYSAGTYNEQFF,TGTGCCAGCAGTTACTCTGCGGGAACCTACAATGAGCAGTTCTTC
TRBV28,TRBJ2-7,few,TRBD1,CASSLSPDRGRYEQYF,TGTGCCAGCAGTTTATCCCCCGACAGGGGTCGTTACGAGCAGTACTTC
TRBV5-1,TRBJ2-3,few,TRBD2,CASSVGLAGGYTQYF,TGCGCCAGCAGCGTTGGACTAGCGGGAGGATATACGCAGTATTTT
TRBV28,TRBJ2-7,few,TRBD1,CASSPGQGYEQYF,TGTGCCAGCAGTCCGGGACAGGGTTACGAGCAGTACTTC
TRBV16,TRBJ1-1,few,NA,CASSQSRGINGPGTEAFF,TGTGCCAGCAGCCAATCCCGCGGGATAAATGGTCCTGGCACTGAAGCTTTCTTT
TRBV11-2,TRBJ2-5,NA,TRBD2,CASSSNSGQETQYF,TGTGCCAGCAGCAGTAATAGCGGGCAAGAGACCCAGTACTTC
TRBV7-3,TRBJ2-2,NA,NA,CASSSGARVGTGELFF,TGTGCCAGCAGCTCGGGAGCCCGGGTAGGAACCGGGGAGCTGTTTTTT
TRBV5-1,TRBJ2-5,NA,TRBD1,CASSLAGTGGSETQYF,TGCGCCAGCAGCTTGGCCGGGACAGGGGGTAGCGAGACCCAGTACTTC
TRBV29-1,TRBJ2-7,NA,TRBD1,CSVRRLQGDEQYF,TGCAGCGTTCGGCGACTACAGGGGGACGAGCAGTACTTC
TRBV2,TRBJ2-2,NA,NA,CASFRGAIGGELFF,TGTGCCAGCTTCCGGGGGGCAATTGGCGGGGAGCTGTTTTTT
TRBV28,TRBJ2-7,NA,TRBD1,CASSRSGQGMNIYEQYF,TGTGCCAGCAGTAGATCCGGACAGGGAATGAATATCTACGAGCAGTACTTC
TRBV28,TRBJ1-6,NA,TRBD1,CASSDRDRAGSPLHF,TGTGCCAGCAGTGACCGGGACAGGGCAGGATCACCCCTCCACTTT
TRBV29-1,TRBJ2-3,NA,TRBD2,CSVEVGSGRADTQYF,TGCAGCGTTGAAGTAGGTAGCGGGAGGGCAGATACGCAGTATTTT
TRBV6-5,TRBJ1-3,NA,TRBD1,CASSRGHGNTIYF,TGTGCCAGCAGCAGGGGGCACGGAAACACCATATATTTT
TRBV20-1,TRBJ2-3,NA,NA,CSARDFNTQYF,TGCAGTGCTAGAGATTTTAATACGCAGTATTTT
TRBV25-1,TRBJ2-2,NA,NA,CASRGALRGGELFF,TGTGCCAGCAGAGGGGCCCTTAGGGGCGGGGAGCTGTTTTTT